The entry that follows covers one TCR beta chain sequence. The CDR3 has 15 amino acids. Germline values: CDR1 SEHNR, CDR2 FQNEAQ (reference sequence). The V gene lost 5 bases and the J gene lost 2 bases, with 13 bases spanning the gap. The sample comes from a study of T cell changes during pregnancy in multiple sclerosis. Assay: immunoSEQ multiplex PCR; the TCRdb copy retains only in-frame clones and omits some. The data show about 44,000 clones, approximately 90% seen once. The receptor was derived from a female donor with multiple sclerosis, enrolled in a pregnancy study. The chain has TRBV7-9 and TRBJ2-1; D gene unclear. Material: CD4+ T cells from peripheral blood mononuclear cells, obtained after pregnancy. The CDR3 is CASSPPFRAYNEQFF. The DNA of the CDR3 is TGTGCCAGCAGCCCCCCATTCCGGGCCTACAATGAGCAGTTCTTC. The full variable domain, in which reference TRBV7-9 and TRBJ2-1 provide the parts outside the CDR3, is DTGVSQNPRHKITKRGQNVTFRCDPISEHNRLYWYRQTLGQGPEFLTYFQNEAQLEKSRLLSDRFSAERPKGSFSTLEIQRTEQGDSAMYLCASSPPFRAYNEQFFGPGTRLTVL.